Each of the 9 T cell receptor beta chains below was sequenced from the same sample in a study of T cells after yellow fever vaccination (dated by TCRdb to between 2018 and 2021). Library creation used 5' RACE. For sequencing, an Illumina NovaSeq 6000 was employed. The raw public data were reprocessed by TCRdb itself: fastp quality trimming at Q25, MiXCR clonotype calling, in-frame beta chains only. A single entry per CDR3 protein holds the most common genes and DNA from its merged rows. The sample data list some 240,000 distinct CDR3 sequences, and 5.2% of these were observed just once. The ten largest account for less than 3.5% of the sample. The sample's treatment or condition label, in plain terms: live attenuated yellow fever vaccine strain. The sample was CD4+ T cells sorted from PBMCs, taken on the day of the yellow fever booster vaccination. The origin of the receptors is a young man who received the YFV17D yellow fever vaccine.

This clonotype was detected a few times. V is TRBV20-1 and J is TRBJ1-2; D is perhaps TRBD1 (5 bases). V dropped 3 bases and J dropped 5 bases, with 19 bases sitting between them. Germline assignment: CDR1 DFQATT and CDR2 SNEGSKA (reference sequence). The CDR3 covers 15 residues. Written as DNA, the CDR3 is TGCAGTGCTAGGAGGCGGGGGGGAATGTTTTATGGCTACACCTTC. The encoded protein is CSARRRGGMFYGYTF.

This sequence joins TRBV18 and TRBJ1-4; the D is unclear. V dropped 4 bases and J dropped 7 bases, with 16 bases sitting between them. The CDR3 covers 15 residues. Per the germline V gene, CDR1 is KGHSH and CDR2 is LQKENI. The DNA of the CDR3 is TGTGCCAGCTCACAAGTCGCGGCCCCGAGTGAAAAACTGTTTTTT. It encodes CASSQVAAPSEKLFF.

This clonotype has a handful of counts. This chain connects TRBV5-1 to TRBJ2-5; 8 positions match TRBD2. The CDR3 contains 15 residues. The germline V gene has CDR1 SGHRS and CDR2 YFSETQ. After removal of 3 bases from V and 5 bases from J, the junction contained 9 bases not matched to a gene. For the CDR3, the DNA is TGCGCCAGCAGCTCCGGGGGGGCCGGTTCTGAGACCCAGTACTTC. Translated: CASSSGGAGSETQYF.

This clonotype has only a few counts. The chain combines TRBV7-2 with TRBJ2-3; D gene uncertain. CDR1 SGHTA and CDR2 FQGNSA come from the germline V gene. The CDR3 totals 14 residues. V was trimmed by 7 bases and J by 3 bases, leaving 14 bases between them. The CDR3 DNA is TGTGCCAGCATCCTGAGACGCACTACAGATACGCAGTATTTT. Translation gives CASILRRTTDTQYF.

The chain is built from TRBV10-1 and TRBJ2-3; weak D call: TRBD1 (6 bases). V shed 4 bases and J shed 2 bases, with 7 bases lying between them. Germline V gene lookup returns CDR1 WNHNN and CDR2 SYGVQD (reference sequence). The CDR3 sequence is 13 residues long. This CDR3 is CASSGQATDTQYF. In DNA, the CDR3 is TGCGCCAGCAGTGGACAGGCCACAGATACGCAGTATTTT.

J is TRBJ1-1 and V is TRBV7-9, with 7 bases lining up with TRBD1. CDR3 length equals 14 residues. Germline V lookup: CDR1 SEHNR, CDR2 FQNEAQ (reference sequence). The V and J ends lost 2 bases and 4 bases, in that order; junction bases with no gene match: 4. CDR3 sequence: CASSLQGEGTEAFF. In DNA form, the CDR3 reads TGTGCCAGCAGCTTACAGGGGGAAGGCACTGAAGCTTTCTTT. The full variable domain, rest sourced from reference TRBV7-9 and TRBJ1-1, is DTGVSQNPRHKITKRGQNVTFRCDPISEHNRLYWYRQTLGQGPEFLTYFQNEAQLEKSRLLSDRFSAERPKGSFSTLEIQRTEQGDSAMYLCASSLQGEGTEAFFGQGTRLTVV.

This clonotype was seen at least ten times. This chain joins TRBV6-5 and TRBJ1-4; D ambiguous. V lost 2 bases to trimming and J lost 10 bases, with 14 bases between them. The CDR3 loop spans 14 amino acids. Germline V gene data show CDR1 as MNHEY and CDR2 as SVGAGI. CDR3 sequence: CASSYGQEGGKLFF. The CDR3 bases are TGTGCCAGCAGTTACGGGCAAGAGGGCGGAAAACTGTTTTTT.

The chain carries TRBV5-6 and TRBJ1-6; 10 bases line up with TRBD1. CDR1 is SGHDT and CDR2 is YYEEEE in the germline V gene. The CDR3 has 16 amino acids. J was trimmed by 3 bases and V by 4 bases; bases with no gene match: 4. The CDR3 DNA reads as TGTGCCAGCAGCCGGGGACAGGGGAACTATAATTCACCCCTCCACTTT. Translating gives CASSRGQGNYNSPLHF.

The genes are TRBV6-6 and TRBJ1-2; 7 bases line up with TRBD1. Germline CDR1 reads MNHNY; CDR2 reads SVGAGI (reference sequence). This CDR3 is 13 amino acids long. The V segment lost 4 bases and the J segment 8 bases; nucleotides outside the gene matches: 7. CDR3 sequence reads: CASSLTGVKGYTF. DNA of the CDR3: TGTGCCAGCAGTTTAACAGGGGTGAAGGGCTACACCTTC.